The clone carrying this TCR beta chain has only a few counts. V was trimmed by 0 bases and J by 3 bases, leaving 8 bases between them. Germline values: CDR1 LGHNA, CDR2 YNFKEQ. There are 15 residues in the CDR3. Molecular barcoding with unique molecular identifiers was used for the TCRbeta library. TCRdb re-called the PCR reads through MiXCR, storing one row per CDR3 protein. This table holds about 360,000 distinct CDR3 sequences, 10% to 15% found once. The sample comes from a study of T-cell reconstitution after alpha-beta-depleted transplantation in children. The sequence derives from a human donor who donated a stem cell graft to a child with Fanconi anemia. The sequences come from PBMCs, collected from the stem cell graft. The gene calls are TRBV4-2 and TRBJ2-2, with unresolved D. CDR3 amino acids: CASSQDERYTGELFF. The CDR3 nucleotides are TGTGCCAGCAGCCAAGATGAACGGTACACCGGGGAGCTGTTTTTT.